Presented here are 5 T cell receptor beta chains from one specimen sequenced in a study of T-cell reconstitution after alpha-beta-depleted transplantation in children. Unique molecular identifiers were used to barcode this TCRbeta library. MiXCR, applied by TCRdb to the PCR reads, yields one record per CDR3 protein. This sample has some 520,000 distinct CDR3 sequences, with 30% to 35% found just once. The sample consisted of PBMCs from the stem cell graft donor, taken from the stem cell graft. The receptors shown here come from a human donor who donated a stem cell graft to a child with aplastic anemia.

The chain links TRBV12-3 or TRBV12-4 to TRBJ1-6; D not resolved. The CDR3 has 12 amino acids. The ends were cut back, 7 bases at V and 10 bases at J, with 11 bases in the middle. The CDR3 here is CASKGLDSPLHF. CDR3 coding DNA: TGTGCCAGCAAAGGTCTCGACTCACCCCTCCACTTT.

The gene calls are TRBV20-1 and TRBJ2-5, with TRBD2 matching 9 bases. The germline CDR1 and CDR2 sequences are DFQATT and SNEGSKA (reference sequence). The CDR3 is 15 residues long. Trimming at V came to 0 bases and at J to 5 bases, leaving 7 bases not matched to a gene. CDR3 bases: TGCAGTGCTAGAGATGATGGGACTAGCTACGAGACCCAGTACTTC. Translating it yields CSARDDGTSYETQYF.

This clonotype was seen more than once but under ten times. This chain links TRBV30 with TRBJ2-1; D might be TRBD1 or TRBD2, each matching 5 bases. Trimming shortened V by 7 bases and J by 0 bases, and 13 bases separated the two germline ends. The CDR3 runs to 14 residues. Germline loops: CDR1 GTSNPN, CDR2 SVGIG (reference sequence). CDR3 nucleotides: TGTGCCTCGAGGGGCAGCGACTCCTACAATGAGCAGTTCTTC. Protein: CASRGSDSYNEQFF. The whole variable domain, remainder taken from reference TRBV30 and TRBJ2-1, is SQTIHQWPATLVQPVGSPLSLECTVEGTSNPNLYWYRQAAGRGLQLLFYSVGIGQISSEVPQNLSASRPQDRQFILSSKKLLLSDSGFYLCASRGSDSYNEQFFGPGTRLTVL.

CDR3 nucleotide sequence: TGTGCCAGCAGCGCCAGCGGGAGCGAGCAGTACGTC. Translating gives CASSASGSEQYV. The rearrangement links TRBV3-1 to TRBJ2-7; TRBD2 matches 8 bases. CDR3 length equals 12 residues. The V and J ends lost 5 bases and 6 bases, in that order; junction bases with no gene match: 3. Germline V gene data show CDR1 as LGHDT and CDR2 as YNNKEL (reference sequence).

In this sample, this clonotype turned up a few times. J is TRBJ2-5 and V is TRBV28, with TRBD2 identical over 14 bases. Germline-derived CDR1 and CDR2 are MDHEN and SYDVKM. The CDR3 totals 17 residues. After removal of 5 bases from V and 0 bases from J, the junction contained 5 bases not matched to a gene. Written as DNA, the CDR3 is TGTGCCAGCAGTCTAGGGACTAGCGGGGGTAACCAAGAGACCCAGTACTTC. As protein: CASSLGTSGGNQETQYF. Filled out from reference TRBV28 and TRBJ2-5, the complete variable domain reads DVKVTQSSRYLVKRTGEKVFLECVQDMDHENMFWYRQDPGLGLRLIYFSYDVKMKEKGDIPEGYSVSREKKERFSLILESASTNQTSMYLCASSLGTSGGNQETQYFGPGTRLLVL.